Detailed here is one T cell receptor (beta chain). What it binds is not known. Amplification used 60 Vbeta primers and 13 Jbeta primers. Some clones are missing from TCRdb's copy, which holds only in-frame ones; the method was immunoSEQ multiplex PCR. Of 90,000 to 150,000 clones detected, roughly 80% appear once; the ten largest clones hold roughly 3.1%. This entry is derived from a study of cytomegalovirus exposure and HLA in healthy donors. Study in general: For the roughly 400 genotyped donors, over 80% fell within the Caucasian-associated ancestry cluster.

Study-wide results and limits: Rarity held for most TCR sequences, but there were some public TCRs that occurred in many donors.

The sequenced sample was PBMCs. The TCR sequence derives from a woman under 40 in good health and CMV-seropositive.

DNA for the CDR3: TGTGCCAGCAGCCGTGGACAGGGCAATCAGCCCCAGCATTTT. It is translated as CASSRGQGNQPQHF. This chain connects TRBV7-9 to TRBJ1-5; 7 bases agree with TRBD1. Trimming took 5 bases from V and 2 from J; bases not matched to a gene: 3. The CDR3 length is 14 residues. CDR1 SEHNR and CDR2 FQNEAQ come from the germline V gene (reference sequence). Full variable domain (remainder filled in from reference TRBV7-9 and TRBJ1-5): DTGVSQNPRHKITKRGQNVTFRCDPISEHNRLYWYRQTLGQGPEFLTYFQNEAQLEKSRLLSDRFSAERPKGSFSTLEIQRTEQGDSAMYLCASSRGQGNQPQHFGDGTRLSIL.